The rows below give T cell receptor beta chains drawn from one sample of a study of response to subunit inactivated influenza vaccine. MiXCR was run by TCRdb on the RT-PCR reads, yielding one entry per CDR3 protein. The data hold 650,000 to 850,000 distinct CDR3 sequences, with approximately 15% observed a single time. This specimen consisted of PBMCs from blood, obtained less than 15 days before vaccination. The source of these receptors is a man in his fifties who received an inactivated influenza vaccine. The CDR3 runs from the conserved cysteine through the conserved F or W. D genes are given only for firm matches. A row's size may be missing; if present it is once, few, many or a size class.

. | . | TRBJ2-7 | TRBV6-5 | CASSYYGSRTYEQYF | TGTGCCAGCAGTTACTATGGATCCAGGACCTACGAGCAGTACTTC
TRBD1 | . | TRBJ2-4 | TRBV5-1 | CASSPGTGGSNIQYF | TGCGCCAGCAGCCCAGGGACAGGGGGCTCGAACATTCAGTACTTC
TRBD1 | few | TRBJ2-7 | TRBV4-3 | CASSQVFRGPLRWDEQYF | TGCGCCAGCAGCCAAGTCTTCAGGGGGCCCCTTAGATGGGACGAGCAGTACTTC
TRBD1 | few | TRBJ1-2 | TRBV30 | CAWSVMGTGFGYTF | TGTGCCTGGAGTGTAATGGGGACAGGGTTTGGCTACACCTTC
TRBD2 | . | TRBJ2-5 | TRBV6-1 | CASMVAGGIRETQYF | TGTGCCAGCATGGTAGCGGGAGGTATAAGGGAGACCCAGTACTTC
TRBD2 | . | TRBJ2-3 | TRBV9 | CASSVASSGRYTQYF | TGTGCCAGCAGCGTAGCGTCGAGCGGGAGGTATACGCAGTATTTT
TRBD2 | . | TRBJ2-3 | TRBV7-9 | CASSQTSGGSDTQYF | TGTGCCAGCAGCCAGACTAGCGGGGGGTCCGATACGCAGTATTTT
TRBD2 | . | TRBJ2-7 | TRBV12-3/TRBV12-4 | CASSLLGLVAGGNYEQYF | TGTGCCAGCAGTTTATTAGGCTTGGTGGCGGGGGGAAATTACGAGCAGTACTTC
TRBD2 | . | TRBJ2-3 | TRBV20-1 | CRGTAGGLTDTQYF | TGCAGGGGCACGGCGGGGGGCTTGACAGATACGCAGTATTTT
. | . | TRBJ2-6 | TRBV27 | CASSPGGFGANVLTF | TGTGCCAGCAGCCCTGGGGGGTTTGGGGCCAACGTCCTGACTTTC
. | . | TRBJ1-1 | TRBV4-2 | CASSQEPGVLEAFF | TGTGCCAGCAGCCAGGAACCGGGGGTACTTGAAGCTTTCTTT
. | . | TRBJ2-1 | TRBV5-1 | CASSFFGQGGYNEQFF | TGCGCCAGCAGCTTTTTTGGGCAGGGAGGTTACAATGAGCAGTTCTTC
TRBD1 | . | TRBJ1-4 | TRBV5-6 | CASSWPRGRGLEKLFF | TGTGCCAGCAGCTGGCCCCGGGGCAGGGGGCTTGAAAAACTGTTTTTT
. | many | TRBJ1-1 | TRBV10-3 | CAISESTNTEAFF | TGTGCCATCAGTGAGTCAACGAACACTGAAGCTTTCTTT
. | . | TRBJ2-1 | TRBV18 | CASSFGVTYNEQFF | TGTGCCAGCTCATTTGGCGTAACCTACAATGAGCAGTTCTTC
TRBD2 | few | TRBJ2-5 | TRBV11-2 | CASSPWGGTGWETQYF | TGTGCCAGCAGCCCCTGGGGGGGAACCGGGTGGGAGACCCAGTACTTC
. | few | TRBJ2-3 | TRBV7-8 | CASSLGYSDTQYF | TGTGCCAGCAGCTTAGGGTACTCAGATACGCAGTATTTT
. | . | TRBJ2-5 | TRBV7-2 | CASSAYPRGAIGETQYF | TGTGCCAGCAGCGCCTACCCCCGGGGGGCGATTGGTGAGACCCAGTACTTC